Below, 22 T cell receptor beta chains from the same sample are listed, as sequenced in a study of T-cell memory formation after mild COVID-19. TCRdb re-analysed the 5' RACE reads in MiXCR, keeping a single row per CDR3 protein. Here the sample spans 450,000 or so distinct CDR3 sequences, around 25% being singletons. Sequenced input: PBMCs or a T cell subset sorted from them (not recorded which). The receptors here all came from an adult woman who had mild COVID-19 (a few samples of this study predate the infection). Cell type and time point are not known.

This sequence joins TRBV10-3 and TRBJ2-3; 8 bases are a match to TRBD2. This CDR3 is built from 18 residues. After removal of 0 bases from V and 3 bases from J, the junction contained 11 bases not matched to a gene. Per germline, CDR1 ENHRY and CDR2 SYGVKD. The CDR3 loop reads CAISESVLKRGRTDTQYF. In nucleotides, the CDR3 is TGTGCCATCAGTGAGTCGGTTCTGAAGCGGGGGAGGACAGATACGCAGTATTTT.

The V and J genes are TRBV2 and TRBJ2-3; D tentatively fits TRBD1 or TRBD2 (5 bases each). Germline V gene data show CDR1 as SNHLY and CDR2 as FYNNEI. Trimming took 4 bases from V and 5 from J, leaving 25 bases between them. CDR3 length equals 18 residues. CDR3 protein: CASSVNSRLGDGGDTQYF. The CDR3 nucleotides are TGTGCCAGCAGTGTAAATTCCCGACTGGGGGATGGTGGAGATACGCAGTATTTT.

The CDR3 DNA reads as TGTGCCAGCAGTCAAGGGACTCCCCAGGGGGATACGCAGTATTTT. It codes for CASSQGTPQGDTQYF. The rearrangement uses TRBV28 and TRBJ2-3; either TRBD1 or TRBD2 may fit D (6 bases each). Trimming pared 5 bases from V and 6 bases from J, leaving 18 bases between. CDR3 length: 15 residues. Germline V CDR1 and CDR2: MDHEN, SYDVKM.

The V gene is TRBV7-9, the J gene TRBJ2-4; no clear D gene. The ends were cut back, 2 bases at V and 0 bases at J, with 8 bases in the middle. Germline loops: CDR1 SEHNR, CDR2 FQNEAQ (reference sequence). The CDR3 is 15 amino acids. The CDR3 DNA reads TGTGCCAGCAGCTTAACGGTGGGAGCCAAAAACATTCAGTACTTC. It yields the protein CASSLTVGAKNIQYF.

The chain employs TRBV12-3 or TRBV12-4 and TRBJ2-5; the D is unclear. V dropped 2 bases and J dropped 2 bases, with 21 bases sitting between them. The CDR3 consists of 18 residues. CDR3 sequence: CASSLRTVRSTRQETQYF. The CDR3 DNA is TGTGCCAGCAGTTTACGGACGGTACGGTCCACCCGGCAAGAGACCCAGTACTTC.

This clonotype was counted a few times. The rearrangement uses TRBV7-9 and TRBJ2-7, with D tentatively TRBD1 (5 bases). With 1 base removed from V and 0 bases from J, the gap between germline ends came to 10 bases. This CDR3 has 15 residues. The germline CDR1 and CDR2 sequences are SEHNR and FQNEAQ (reference sequence). CDR3 amino acids: CASSLEGLVSYEQYF. In nucleotides, the CDR3 is TGTGCCAGCAGCTTAGAGGGGTTAGTCTCCTACGAGCAGTACTTC.

The chain couples TRBV27 to TRBJ2-3; no clear D. Germline-derived CDR1 and CDR2 are MNHEY and SMNVEV (reference sequence). The CDR3 has 15 amino acids. V was cut by 3 bases and J by 0 bases, with 10 bases left in between. CDR3 sequence (DNA): TGTGCCAGCAGTTTGTTTTCGTCTAGCACAGATACGCAGTATTTT. Amino acid sequence: CASSLFSSSTDTQYF.

This clonotype showed up just a few times. The chain couples TRBV11-2 to TRBJ1-2; perhaps TRBD1 as D (6 bases). V was shortened by 0 bases and J by 2 bases, with 16 bases between the two germline ends. Germline CDR1 and CDR2: SGHAT and FQNNGV. The CDR3 length is 17 residues. CDR3 amino acids: CASSLDGWGRGNYGYTF. In nucleotides, the CDR3 is TGTGCCAGCAGCTTAGATGGTTGGGGCAGGGGAAACTATGGCTACACCTTC.

This clonotype appeared a few times. The gene calls are TRBV27 and TRBJ2-7, with 13 bases identical to TRBD2. V trimming: 10 bases; J trimming: 2 bases; junction bases outside the gene matches: 14. Germline V gives CDR1 MNHEY, CDR2 SMNVEV (reference sequence). This CDR3 comprises 17 residues. CDR3 in amino acids: CATKPGTSGTLAYEQYF. CDR3 nucleotides: TGTGCCACCAAACCCGGGACTAGCGGGACCCTGGCCTACGAGCAGTACTTC.

The rearrangement links TRBV27 to TRBJ2-6, with D maybe TRBD1 (6 bases). Germline CDR1 is MNHEY and CDR2 is SMNVEV (reference sequence). V shed 4 bases and J shed 1 base, with 8 bases lying between them. CDR3 size: 15 residues. The CDR3 DNA reads TGTGCCAGCAGTTCTGGACAGTCTGGGGCCAACGTCCTGACTTTC. As protein: CASSSGQSGANVLTF.

The chain carries TRBV5-1 and TRBJ2-1, with unresolved D. The CDR3 has 14 amino acids. V was pared by 4 bases and J by 7 bases, with 15 bases between. CDR1 and CDR2 from the germline V gene are SGHRS and YFSETQ. Here the CDR3 reads CASSPTSGWNEQFF. The DNA for the CDR3 is TGCGCCAGCAGCCCGACATCGGGCTGGAATGAGCAGTTCTTC.

This clonotype was observed a handful of times. The chain recombines TRBV6-5 with TRBJ2-7, with D unclear. V lost 0 bases, J lost 3 bases, and 12 bases lay in between. The CDR3 runs to 15 residues. Per the germline V gene, CDR1 is MNHEY and CDR2 is SVGAGI. The CDR3 here is CASSYSRRGVYEQYF. CDR3 DNA: TGTGCCAGCAGTTACTCGAGGCGCGGAGTCTACGAGCAGTACTTC.

The chain recombines TRBV20-1 with TRBJ2-1; TRBD2 matches at 11 bases. CDR1 is DFQATT, CDR2 SNEGSKA, per germline (reference sequence). CDR3 length equals 16 residues. The junction had 11 bases not matched to a gene; V was cut back by 6 bases and J by 4 bases. The CDR3 DNA follows: TGCAGTGCCCAAAGTTCGGCTAGCGGGGGGTACAATGAGCAGTTCTTC. It codes for CSAQSSASGGYNEQFF.

A few counts support this clonotype. This chain connects TRBV7-8 to TRBJ2-2, with 7 bases lining up with TRBD1. V lost 5 bases, J lost 5 bases, and 5 bases stayed unmatched. The germline gives CDR1 SGHVS, CDR2 FQNEAQ. The CDR3 covers 14 residues. In DNA form, the CDR3 reads TGTGCCAGCAGCCCGGGGACAGCGACCGGGGAGCTGTTTTTT. Its translation: CASSPGTATGELFF.

This clonotype was seen ten or more times. The chain joins TRBV11-2 to TRBJ2-2; D may be TRBD1 (5 bases). V lost 0 bases to trimming and J lost 4 bases, with 9 bases between them. Per germline, CDR1 SGHAT and CDR2 FQNNGV. This CDR3 spans 15 amino acids. The DNA for the CDR3 is TGTGCCAGCAGCTTAGACAGGGCGTCCACCGGGGAGCTGTTTTTT. Amino acids: CASSLDRASTGELFF.

The rearrangement joins TRBV18 to TRBJ2-7; 7 positions match TRBD1. Unmatched junction bases numbered 7, after V lost 2 bases and J lost 3 bases. This CDR3 spans 15 amino acids. Germline V lookup: CDR1 KGHSH, CDR2 LQKENI. CDR3 coding DNA: TGTGCCAGCTCACCAAACGGACAGGTTAGCTACGAGCAGTACTTC. It yields the protein CASSPNGQVSYEQYF.

The chain has TRBV12-3 or TRBV12-4 and TRBJ1-3; tentative D call: TRBD1 (5 bases). V was trimmed by 5 bases and J by 0 bases, leaving 14 bases between them. CDR3 size: 16 residues. The CDR3 is CASSEPGRNSGNTIYF. In DNA, the CDR3 is TGTGCCAGCAGTGAACCGGGACGGAACTCTGGAAACACCATATATTTT.

This clonotype was observed a handful of times. The chain joins TRBV7-9 to TRBJ2-5; perhaps D is TRBD1 or TRBD2 (6 bases each). Germline values: CDR1 SEHNR, CDR2 FQNEAQ (reference sequence). V lost 5 bases and J 3 bases, leaving 16 bases between the germline ends. This CDR3 comprises 15 residues. The CDR3: CASSRGVGIEETQYF. CDR3 sequence (DNA): TGTGCCAGCAGCAGGGGGGTAGGAATCGAAGAGACCCAGTACTTC.

A few counts support this clonotype. This chain links TRBV20-1 with TRBJ2-6; D remains unclear. Trimming stripped 6 bases from V and 4 bases from J, with 7 bases between. The germline V gene has CDR1 DFQATT and CDR2 SNEGSKA (reference sequence). The CDR3 sequence is 12 residues long. CDR3 residues: CSATTGANVLTF. CDR3 sequence (DNA): TGCAGTGCCACAACCGGGGCCAACGTCCTGACTTTC.

This sequence joins TRBV28 and TRBJ2-7; a weak D match, TRBD1 (5 bases). Per germline, CDR1 MDHEN and CDR2 SYDVKM. V gave up 2 bases and J gave up 2 bases, with 10 bases separating them. CDR3 length: 14 residues. The CDR3 coding sequence is TGTGCCAGCAGTTTAATTCAGGGTCCCTACGAGCAGTACTTC. This sequence encodes CASSLIQGPYEQYF.

The chain employs TRBV7-2 and TRBJ2-1; unclear D gene. Trimming took 3 bases from V and 5 from J, leaving 11 bases between them. Germline V gene sequence: CDR1 SGHTA, CDR2 FQGNSA. CDR3 length: 14 amino acids. CDR3 in amino acids: CASSLRQVHNEQFF. CDR3 bases: TGTGCCAGCAGCTTGAGGCAGGTACACAATGAGCAGTTCTTC.

The chain is built from TRBV6-1 and TRBJ2-2; TRBD1 matches 8 bases. The CDR3 loop spans 16 amino acids. Looked up from germline, CDR1 is MNHNS and CDR2 is SASEGT. V gave up 5 bases and J gave up 0 bases; unmatched junction bases: 5. The CDR3 spells CASSSGGGSNTGELFF. The CDR3 DNA reads TGTGCCAGCAGTTCAGGGGGCGGTTCGAACACCGGGGAGCTGTTTTTT.